Presented here are 16 T cell receptor beta chains from one specimen sequenced in a study of post-analysis software for immune sequencing data. Study findings and constraints: With TRBV5-6, TRBV5-1 and TRBV20-1 included, about five TRBV segments were more frequent in patients than in controls.

The antigens these receptors bind are not known. The TCR beta cDNA libraries contained unique molecular identifiers. A single record per CDR3 protein comes from TCRdb applying MiXCR to the PCR reads. The table has hundreds of thousands of distinct CDR3 sequences, roughly 50% seen once. The sequenced material came from blood. The receptors were sampled from a girl aged 10-17 years with multiple sclerosis.

This clonotype has just a few counts. V is TRBV25-1 and J is TRBJ1-2; D is uncertain. The CDR3 is made up of 11 amino acids. The ends were cut back, 3 bases at V and 6 bases at J, with 5 bases in the middle. The germline V gene has CDR1 MGHDK and CDR2 SYGVNS. The DNA of the CDR3 is TGTGCCAGCAGTGACCTGCATGGCTACACCTTC. It yields the protein CASSDLHGYTF.

The V call is TRBV20-1, the J call TRBJ1-1; D is unresolved. Germline loops: CDR1 DFQATT, CDR2 SNEGSKA (reference sequence). CDR3 length equals 15 residues. The V gene lost 4 bases and the J gene lost 2 bases, with 17 bases spanning the gap. In DNA, the CDR3 is TGCAGTGCTACCTCGGACCTCTCCTTTAACACTGAAGCTTTCTTT. It codes for CSATSDLSFNTEAFF.

Worth noting for this clonotype: At one end the junction does not follow the germline gene, possibly because of a read error. The gene calls are TRBV5-1 and TRBJ1-1, with TRBD1 matching 10 bases. There are 15 residues in the CDR3. Germline V gene lookup returns CDR1 SGHRS and CDR2 YFSETQ. This CDR3 reads CASSPGQGMNTEAFF. Here the CDR3 DNA reads TGTGCCAGCAGCCCGGGACAGGGGATGAACACTGAAGCTTTCTTT.

This sequence joins TRBV7-2 and TRBJ2-3, with D perhaps TRBD1 (5 bases). The CDR3 totals 14 residues. Germline V gene lookup returns CDR1 SGHTA and CDR2 FQGNSA. V was cut by 4 bases and J by 1 base, with 9 bases left in between. CDR3 in amino acids: CASSSLTGTDTQYF. CDR3 DNA: TGTGCCAGCAGCTCGCTGACAGGCACAGATACGCAGTATTTT.

This clonotype was seen more than once but under ten times. V gene TRBV5-1 combines with J gene TRBJ2-7, with D unresolved. V lost 0 bases and J 6 bases, leaving 10 bases between the germline ends. This CDR3 has 13 residues. CDR1 and CDR2 from the germline V gene are SGHRS and YFSETQ. The chain's CDR3 is CASSLVAMVEQYF. The CDR3 DNA sequence: TGCGCCAGCAGCTTGGTGGCAATGGTCGAGCAGTACTTC.

This clonotype was detected a few times. The rearrangement joins TRBV5-5 to TRBJ2-5; no definite D call. The CDR3 is 11 amino acids. Looked up from germline, CDR1 is SGHKS and CDR2 is YYEKEE (reference sequence). Trimming removed 0 bases from V and 9 bases from J, with 6 bases in between. The CDR3 protein is CASSLGVAQYF. The CDR3 DNA reads as TGTGCCAGCAGCTTGGGGGTGGCCCAGTACTTC.

The rearrangement links TRBV6-5 to TRBJ2-7, with TRBD1 matching over 7 bases. The trim removed 2 bases at V and 2 bases at J, leaving 6 bases unmatched. Germline V gives CDR1 MNHEY, CDR2 SVGAGI. The CDR3 has 15 amino acids. CDR3 in DNA: TGTGCCAGCAGTTACGGACAGGCCGCCCCCTACGAGCAGTACTTC. Residues: CASSYGQAAPYEQYF.

This clonotype occurred a few times. The V and J genes are TRBV29-1 and TRBJ2-7; 10 bases are shared with TRBD2. The ends lost 2 bases at V and 7 bases at J; junction bases unmatched: 5. Germline V gene lookup returns CDR1 SQVTM and CDR2 ANQGSEA. This CDR3 has 13 amino acids. In nucleotides, the CDR3 is TGCAGCGTTGAAACGGCTAGCGGGAGTGAGCAGTACTTC. This gives the protein CSVETASGSEQYF.

The CDR3 loop is CATSNGIAYEQYF. The CDR3 nucleotides read TGTGCCACCAGCAACGGGATTGCCTACGAGCAGTACTTC. J is TRBJ2-7 and V is TRBV15, with D perhaps TRBD2 (5 bases). V lost 4 bases and J 2 bases, leaving 9 bases between the germline ends. Germline V lookup: CDR1 LNHNV, CDR2 YYDKDF (reference sequence). The CDR3 has 13 residues.

The chain recombines TRBV18 with TRBJ2-7; D may be TRBD1 (5 bases). V lost 3 bases, J lost 5 bases, and 23 bases lay in between. The germline V gene encodes CDR1 KGHSH and CDR2 LQKENI. The CDR3 runs to 17 residues. The CDR3: CASSPTQVSNSLHEQYF. The CDR3 DNA follows: TGTGCCAGCTCACCGACACAGGTATCTAACTCTCTGCACGAGCAGTACTTC.

This clonotype occurred a few times. CDR3 loop: CASSHLAGGATQYF. Written as DNA, the CDR3 is TGTGCCAGCAGCCATCTAGCGGGGGGCGCGACCCAGTACTTC. The chain is built from TRBV3-1 and TRBJ2-5; TRBD2 matches at 11 bases. The J segment lost 7 bases and the V segment lost 3 bases, leaving 4 bases of the junction unmatched. The CDR3 has 14 residues. CDR1 and CDR2 (germline): LGHDT, YNNKEL (reference sequence).

This clonotype was seen only a few times. The chain carries TRBV20-1 and TRBJ1-2; TRBD1 might be the D (6 bases). The CDR3 spans 15 residues. Germline-derived CDR1 and CDR2 are DFQATT and SNEGSKA (reference sequence). Deletions cut 1 base from V and 13 bases from J, with 25 bases between. The CDR3 coding sequence is TGCAGTGCTAGAGCCGCCCCCGGGGGGGCGGCTGGGTGCACCTTC. Its protein product is CSARAAPGGAAGCTF.

The chain couples TRBV6-2 or TRBV6-3 to TRBJ2-1; TRBD2 might be the D (7 bases). The germline V and J ends were trimmed by 0 bases and 7 bases, with 13 bases remaining between them. This CDR3 has 15 amino acids. Looked up from germline, CDR1 is MNHEY and CDR2 is SVGEGT. The CDR3 loop is CASSYSGGRTNEQFF. CDR3 nucleotide sequence: TGTGCCAGCAGTTACTCGGGGGGGCGCACAAATGAGCAGTTCTTC.

CDR3 protein: CSARFDRPRGDEQYF. CDR3 coding DNA: TGCAGTGCTAGATTTGACAGGCCCCGGGGGGACGAGCAGTACTTC. The rearrangement links TRBV20-1 to TRBJ2-4; TRBD2 is a possible D gene (7 bases). The DNA end is more similar to TRBJ2-7, so the J call may be wrong. Germline CDR1 DFQATT, CDR2 SNEGSKA (reference sequence). This CDR3 has 15 residues.

The chain is built from TRBV29-1 and TRBJ2-1, with 11 bases aligning to TRBD2. The CDR3 loop spans 13 amino acids. Germline V gene lookup returns CDR1 SQVTM and CDR2 ANQGSEA. Trimming cost V 4 bases and J 6 bases; bases outside gene matches: 2. CDR3 in DNA: TGCAGCGTTGTAGCGGGGGGGCGCAATGAGCAGTTCTTC. The encoded protein is CSVVAGGRNEQFF.

The chain carries TRBV20-1 and TRBJ2-5; D unclear. CDR3 length equals 12 residues. V lost 4 bases, J lost 8 bases, and 14 bases lay in between. Per germline, CDR1 DFQATT and CDR2 SNEGSKA (reference sequence). CDR3: CSANGRGLTQYF. CDR3 sequence (DNA): TGCAGTGCTAATGGGCGTGGCCTCACCCAGTACTTC.